The TCR beta chain under discussion was sequenced for a study of Ad26.COV2.S vaccination and SARS-CoV-2 variants (dated by TCRdb to 2020 to 2022). For context, the study as a whole: Donors in the vaccine arm were drawn from COV1001, a multicentre, randomized, double-blind, placebo-controlled phase I-IIa trial testing Ad26.COV2.S in healthy adults. Ad26.COV2.S was administered intramuscularly at 5 x 10^10 or 1 x 10^11 viral particles, either as a single shot or as two shots given 56 days apart. TCRbeta repertoire sequencing served as the tool for gauging how specific and how broad the SARS-CoV-2-reactive T cell receptors were following Ad26.COV2.S vaccination. A total of around 32 samples were included in the TCR-sequenced set, comprising around 19 Ad26.COV2.S vaccine recipients, 5 placebo recipients and 8 SARS-CoV-2 convalescent individuals. Participants in the trial were split at random into five groups of five each, receiving low-dose or high-dose Ad26.COV2.S once or twice, or else placebo on both occasions. Throughout the experiments and outcome assessment, investigators stayed blinded to trial group allocation.

What the work shows at the level of the full study, not this receptor alone: Comparable non-spike TCR breadth was observed between vaccine and placebo recipients, consistent with only spike being contained in the vaccine. Higher spike-specific TCR breadth was observed in Ad26.COV2.S recipients than in placebo recipients (P = 0.0014). After vaccination, spike-specific CD8+ and CD4+ T cell responses were reported to show substantial breadth. Comparing responses between vaccine doses or regimens was not something the study was powered to do. According to the authors, total T cell responses may have been underestimated by the TCR breadth and depth analyses.

As regards this clone: The specificity of this receptor is unknown. Base qualities are not at hand, and no much larger clone is one base apart.

The immunoSEQ Assay was used to sequence TCRbeta CDR3 regions. After extraction, genomic DNA underwent amplification by bias-controlled multiplex PCR, followed by high-throughput sequencing. For the original study's pipeline: To quantify the absolute abundance of every unique TCRbeta CDR3 region, sequences were collapsed and filtered. T cell fraction was estimated by normalizing TCRbeta template counts to usable DNA, which was measured by amplifying reference genes present in all nucleated cells. Repertoire TCRs were annotated as SARS-CoV-2-specific by exact matching of V gene, CDR3 amino acid sequence and J gene to a known reactive TCR set. The reference SARS-CoV-2 TCR set was derived from MIRA and filtered for enrichment in COVID-19-positive ImmuneCODE repertoires, a step that removed public or cross-reactive TCRs. Drawing on the MIRA antigens, annotated TCRs were analysed further at the level of specific ORF or position within ORF. Breadth was defined as the number of annotated unique rearrangements divided by the total number of unique productive rearrangements, and depth was defined as the summed frequency of the annotated unique rearrangements. Two-sided Wilcoxon rank-sum tests were used to compare TCR breadth between groups. What TCRdb holds here is the immuneACCESS table cut down to in-frame rearrangements. Part of the clones is not present; checked against another copy, under half of the missing clones reflect an unresolved V gene, and the others are unexplained. The DNA was the basis for D and trimming; V, J and clone size are from that table. The sample includes about 480,000 clones, with around nine tenths observed a single time. The ten top clones hold 10% to 15% of the sample.

V drops 6 bases and J drops 4 bases, leaving 19 bases in between. Taken from the germline V gene, the CDR1 and CDR2 loops are MDHEN and SYDVKM. Taken from cysteine to phenylalanine, the CDR3 has 15 residues. Only CDR3 DNA remains: 45 bases, in frame from the first base. According to the study, the label for this sample's treatment or condition signals: some 19 received Ad26.COV2.S at low or high dose, single or two shots; about five received placebo; per-sample allocation not given. Repertoires of vaccine and placebo recipients were sequenced from samples collected on day 63 after the first injection. Cohort 1b enrolled around 24 adults aged 18-55 years at a single site in Boston, USA, between 29 July and 7 August 2020. Ad26.COV2.S consisted of a replication-incompetent adenovirus type 26 vector by which a prefusion-stabilized SARS-CoV-2 spike protein from the original Wuhan strain was expressed.

The chain employs TRBV28 and TRBJ2-7; the D segment might be TRBD1 or TRBD2, since each matches 5 bases. The specimen comprised peripheral blood, sampled in a trial of Ad26.COV2.S vaccine versus placebo. This TCR was sampled from a person between 18 and 65 years old who received the Ad26.COV2.S COVID-19 vaccine or a placebo. The CDR3 sequence is CASRPQDPWGYEQYF. At the DNA level, the sequence is TGTGCCAGCAGGCCCCAGGACCCTTGGGGGTACGAGCAGTACTTC. When the CDR3 is completed using the reference TRBV28 and TRBJ2-7 genes on either side, the full variable domain is DVKVTQSSRYLVKRTGEKVFLECVQDMDHENMFWYRQDPGLGLRLIYFSYDVKMKEKGDIPEGYSVSREKKERFSLILESASTNQTSMYLCASRPQDPWGYEQYFGPGTRLTVT.